A selection of T cell receptor beta chains follows, all from one sample in a study of shared clonotypes between healthy human individuals. Measured with immunoSEQ multiplex PCR; TCRdb has only the in-frame clones, and not every one. The sample yields approximately 1.4 million clones, nearly 99% seen once. The sequenced sample was naive CD4+ T cells sorted from blood. The receptors originated from a man aged 25-40 years in good health. CDR3s include the opening cysteine and the closing phenylalanine or tryptophan. The D gene is left open where the match is weak. Some rows mark clone size as missing; the rest say once, few, many or name a class of expanded clone.

abundance,j_gene,v_gene,d_gene,CDR3nt,CDR3aa
.,TRBJ2-1,TRBV5-4,.,TGTGCCAGCTATGTCGGGACATACCGAGGCAATGAGCAGTTCTTC,CASYVGTYRGNEQFF
.,TRBJ2-3,TRBV15,.,TGTGCCACCAGCAGAGGACTTATAGATACGCAGTATTTT,CATSRGLIDTQYF
.,TRBJ2-7,TRBV5-1,TRBD2,TGCGCCAGCAGCTTGCAGGGACTAGCCCACGAGCAGTACTTC,CASSLQGLAHEQYF
.,TRBJ2-1,TRBV6-5,.,TGTGCCAGCAGTTTCCTCAGGAGCTCCTACAATGAGCAGTTCTTC,CASSFLRSSYNEQFF
.,TRBJ2-7,TRBV11-2,TRBD2,TGTGCCAGTTCGGGGGGACTAGCGGGAGTCAGAAAAGAGCAGTACTTC,CASSGGLAGVRKEQYF
.,TRBJ2-5,TRBV18,TRBD2,TGTGCCAGCTCACCAGTGACTAGCGGGTCCCAAGAGACCCAGTACTTC,CASSPVTSGSQETQYF
.,TRBJ2-7,TRBV9,.,TGTGCCAGCAGCGTAGGAGCATCGGAGGTAAGGGATGTCGGCGAGCAGTACTTC,CASSVGASEVRDVGEQYF
.,TRBJ1-3,TRBV7-8,.,TGTGCCAGCAGCCGGGGTTCGGGAAACACCATATATTTT,CASSRGSGNTIYF
.,TRBJ2-5,TRBV4-1,TRBD1,TGCGCCAGCAGCCAAGGCCGGGACAGCTTAAGAGAGACCCAGTACTTC,CASSQGRDSLRETQYF
.,TRBJ1-4,TRBV7-9,TRBD1,TGTGCCAGCAGCTTAGCGGGGACAGGGGGCATTGCAACTAATGAAAAACTGTTTTTT,CASSLAGTGGIATNEKLFF
.,TRBJ2-7,TRBV29-1,TRBD1,TGCAGCGTGCCGGGACAGGGGACCTACGAGCAGTACTTC,CSVPGQGTYEQYF
.,TRBJ2-1,TRBV6-5,.,TGTGCCAGCAGTGGGCTCGGGACGGACAATGAGCAGTTCTTC,CASSGLGTDNEQFF
.,TRBJ2-7,TRBV11-2,.,TGTGCCAGCAGCCCGGAGGTTTCCTACGAGCAGTACTTC,CASSPEVSYEQYF
.,TRBJ2-1,TRBV10-3,TRBD1,TGTGCCATCAGTAAACCCGGGACAGTTGCCGCCGATGAGCAGTTCTTC,CAISKPGTVAADEQFF
.,TRBJ2-7,TRBV29-1,.,TGCAGCGTTGGGGTTAAACACTACGAGCAGTACTTC,CSVGVKHYEQYF
.,TRBJ2-7,TRBV28,.,TGTGCCAGCAGTTTTCCCCCCGGACGGGTGGGACATGACGAGCAGTACTTC,CASSFPPGRVGHDEQYF
.,TRBJ2-3,TRBV18,TRBD1,TGTGCCAGCTCACCTACAGGGGATGGTACGCAGTATTTT,CASSPTGDGTQYF
.,TRBJ2-7,TRBV27,TRBD2,TGTGCCAGCAAAAGGACTAGCGGGATTTACGAGCAGTACTTC,CASKRTSGIYEQYF
.,TRBJ1-1,TRBV5-5,TRBD1,TGTGCCAGCAGCTCCTGGGGGACAGGGACGAACACTGAAGCTTTCTTT,CASSSWGTGTNTEAFF
once,TRBJ2-1,TRBV7-9,.,TGTGCCAGCAGCCAAAGCCTAGCCTTCTACAATGAGCAGTTCTTC,CASSQSLAFYNEQFF
.,TRBJ1-3,TRBV19,.,TGTGCCAGTGGTGGAGGGACCGGAAACACCATATATTTT,CASGGGTGNTIYF
.,TRBJ2-6,TRBV5-1,.,TGCGCCAGCACCAGCGAGGGGGACGGATCAAGATCTGGGGCCAACGTCCTGACTTTC,CASTSEGDGSRSGANVLTF
.,TRBJ2-1,TRBV11-2,.,TGTGCCAGCAGCCCCGGACAGTACTACAATGAGCAGTTCTTC,CASSPGQYYNEQFF
.,TRBJ2-5,TRBV14,.,TGTGCCAGCAGCTTACCTTGGGGGACCCAGTACTTC,CASSLPWGTQYF
once,TRBJ2-7,TRBV13,TRBD1,TGTGCCAGCAGTCCTAGGGACAGGGGTTACGAGCAGTACTTC,CASSPRDRGYEQYF
.,TRBJ2-7,TRBV7-9,TRBD2,TGTGCCAGCAGCCCCCGGGGGGACTCGCTTAGACCCGACGAGCAGTACTTC,CASSPRGDSLRPDEQYF